This T cell receptor beta chain is from a study of blood T cell repertoires in COVID-19. J gave up 4 bases and V 11 bases, and 9 bases lay outside the gene matches. Germline lookup yields CDR1 MNHEY and CDR2 SVGAGI. The CDR3 loop spans 13 amino acids. Profiled with immunoSEQ multiplex PCR; TCRdb holds only in-frame clones, not every one. Of over 350,000 clones listed, around 90% are singletons. The sequence derives from a woman under 30 who had recovered from COVID-19. Sequences were obtained from PBMCs or T cells enriched from blood (not recorded which). The chain joins TRBV6-5 to TRBJ2-3, with 7 bases that match TRBD2. CDR3 residues: CAAAHSGADTQYF. CDR3 DNA: TGTGCCGCCGCCCACAGCGGGGCAGATACGCAGTATTTT.